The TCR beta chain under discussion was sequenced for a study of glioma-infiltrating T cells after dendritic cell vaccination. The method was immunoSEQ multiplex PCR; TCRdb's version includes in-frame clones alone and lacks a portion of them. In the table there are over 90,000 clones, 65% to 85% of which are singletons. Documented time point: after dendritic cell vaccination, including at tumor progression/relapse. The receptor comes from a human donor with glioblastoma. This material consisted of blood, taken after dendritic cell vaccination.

The CDR3 DNA follows: TGTGCCAGCAGCGTAGAAGCGGGAGGGCGGGGCGGGGAGCTGTTTTTT. This translates into CASSVEAGGRGGELFF. The chain couples TRBV9 to TRBJ2-2; 10 positions match TRBD2. The CDR3 has 16 residues. Trimming cost V 0 bases and J 7 bases; bases outside gene matches: 6. From germline, CDR1 is SGDLS and CDR2 YYNGEE.